The 21 T cell receptor beta chains below come from one sample, sequenced in a study of T cells in Graves' hyperthyroidism and ophthalmopathy (dated by TCRdb to the late 2010s). Libraries were prepared through multiplex PCR. The instrument given in TCRdb is Illumina HiSeq 2000. TCR beta CDR3 regions were amplified from RNA transcripts. The first round of RT-PCR for the TCR CDR3 was performed with the HTBI primer set and the Qiagen OneStep RT-PCR kit. Clones were called with MiXCR by TCRdb after fastp trimmed the public reads at Q25, and only in-frame beta chains were retained. Entries that share a CDR3 protein sequence are merged under the most common genes and DNA. A total of under 300,000 distinct CDR3 sequences appear in this sample, 20% to 25% of them only once. Of the sample, over 55% is held by the ten largest clones. Sequencing was carried out using blood. The receptor source for this set is a man under 40 with Graves' ophthalmopathy.

The genes are TRBV5-1 and TRBJ2-1, with 14 bases fitting TRBD2. There are 17 residues in the CDR3. J was trimmed by 6 bases and V by 4 bases; bases with no gene match: 9. Germline V gene data show CDR1 as SGHRS and CDR2 as YFSETQ. CDR3 sequence reads: CASSQRLAGGPGNEQFF. The CDR3 region has the DNA TGCGCCAGCAGCCAGAGACTAGCGGGAGGGCCCGGCAATGAGCAGTTCTTC.

About this clonotype itself: A clone one base away is much larger, so this may be a read error. The genes are TRBV5-1 and TRBJ1-1; 8 bases match TRBD1. The CDR3 contains 16 residues. The germline V gene encodes CDR1 SGHRS and CDR2 YFSETQ. This CDR3 reads CAGSSGQEIGGTEAFF. Written as DNA, the CDR3 is TGCGCCGGCAGCTCGGGACAGGAAATAGGGGGCACTGAAGCTTTCTTT.

The J gene is TRBJ1-1, the V gene TRBV7-9; TRBD1 is a possible D gene (6 bases). Trimming shortened V by 5 bases and J by 6 bases, and 10 bases separated the two germline ends. The CDR3 loop spans 12 amino acids. CDR1 and CDR2 from the germline V gene are SEHNR and FQNEAQ (reference sequence). This CDR3 reads CASSPGDPEAFF. The CDR3 nucleotides read TGTGCCAGCAGCCCAGGGGACCCTGAAGCTTTCTTT.

V usage is TRBV7-9 and J usage is TRBJ2-1; 14 positions agree with TRBD2. The length of the CDR3 is 17 residues. With V trimmed by 4 bases and J by 7 bases, 9 bases remained unmatched. CDR1 is SEHNR, CDR2 FQNEAQ, per germline (reference sequence). CDR3 nucleotide sequence: TGTGCCAGCAGCTCGAACCCTGGGACTAGCGGGAGTAATGAGCAGTTCTTC. Amino acid sequence: CASSSNPGTSGSNEQFF.

This clonotype has ten or more counts. The chain is built from TRBV2 and TRBJ1-1; TRBD1 agrees at 11 bases. Looked up from germline, CDR1 is SNHLY and CDR2 is FYNNEI. V lost 7 bases and J lost 6; bases outside the gene matches: 4. This CDR3 has 13 residues. In nucleotides, the CDR3 is TGTGCCAGCATGGGGACAGGGGGGCCTGAAGCTTTCTTT. The encoded protein is CASMGTGGPEAFF.

The rearrangement uses TRBV24-1 and TRBJ2-1; 12 bases align to TRBD2. V shed 6 bases and J 9 bases; nucleotides not matched to a gene: 5. Germline V lookup: CDR1 KGHDR, CDR2 SFDVKD. CDR3 size: 14 residues. The CDR3 is CATSTSGRSSEQFF. The CDR3 DNA reads TGTGCCACCAGTACTAGCGGGAGGTCAAGTGAGCAGTTCTTC.

This clonotype was recorded many times. V is TRBV20-1 and J is TRBJ2-2, with TRBD2 identical over 12 bases. The CDR3 has 17 amino acids. CDR1 and CDR2 (germline): DFQATT, SNEGSKA (reference sequence). V gave up 0 bases and J gave up 5 bases; unmatched junction bases: 7. The CDR3 protein is CSARDLAGGPGTGELFF. The CDR3 DNA sequence: TGCAGTGCTAGAGATCTAGCGGGAGGGCCAGGTACCGGGGAGCTGTTTTTT.

The chain employs TRBV2 and TRBJ2-5; 14 nucleotides match TRBD2. This CDR3 comprises 17 residues. The V segment lost 5 bases and the J segment 5 bases; nucleotides outside the gene matches: 10. Germline-derived CDR1 and CDR2 are SNHLY and FYNNEI. The CDR3 sequence is CASSLETSGRAWETQYF. The CDR3, as DNA: TGTGCCAGCAGTTTAGAGACTAGCGGGAGGGCCTGGGAGACCCAGTACTTC.

This clonotype was detected a few times. The chain uses TRBV7-8 and TRBJ2-2; 10 bases are a match to TRBD2. Germline assignment: CDR1 SGHVS and CDR2 FQNEAQ. The CDR3 spans 18 residues. The junction had 10 bases not matched to a gene; V was cut back by 2 bases and J by 4 bases. The CDR3 loop is CASSLLPAGGPSTGELFF. CDR3 bases: TGTGCCAGCAGCTTATTGCCAGCGGGAGGGCCGAGCACCGGGGAGCTGTTTTTT.

Many counts were recorded for this clonotype. This rearrangement joins TRBV29-1 to TRBJ1-1; D not resolved. CDR1 and CDR2 from the germline V gene are SQVTM and ANQGSEA. V shed 4 bases and J shed 5 bases, with 11 bases lying between them. This CDR3 spans 12 amino acids. This CDR3 reads CSVAVGRTEAFF. CDR3 DNA sequence: TGCAGCGTTGCGGTGGGGAGGACTGAAGCTTTCTTT.

The gene calls are TRBV29-1 and TRBJ1-4; the match to TRBD1 covers 10 bases. CDR1 SQVTM and CDR2 ANQGSEA come from the germline V gene. The CDR3 loop spans 13 amino acids. V lost 6 bases and J lost 7; bases outside the gene matches: 5. CDR3 sequence (DNA): TGCAGCGTACCGGGACAGGGGATTGAAAAACTGTTTTTT. This encodes CSVPGQGIEKLFF.

This clonotype appeared many times. The chain recombines TRBV11-2 with TRBJ2-1; 9 nucleotides agree with TRBD2. Germline assignment: CDR1 SGHAT and CDR2 FQNNGV. The CDR3 contains 18 residues. V lost 0 bases to trimming and J lost 0 bases; unmatched junction nucleotides: 6. CDR3 sequence: CASSLDRGGRASYNEQFF. Written as DNA, the CDR3 is TGTGCCAGCAGCTTAGATCGGGGCGGGAGGGCCTCCTACAATGAGCAGTTCTTC.

Note on this clonotype: A much larger clone differs from this one at a single base, so this may be a read error. The V gene is TRBV27, the J gene TRBJ2-3; possibly TRBD2 for D (5 bases). V was shortened by 4 bases and J by 6 bases, with 5 bases between the two germline ends. This CDR3 contains 11 residues. CDR1 MNHEY and CDR2 SMNVEV come from the germline V gene (reference sequence). Here the CDR3 DNA reads TGTGCCAGCAGTTGGAGGGATACGCAGTATTTT. Encoded protein: CASSWRDTQYF.

This chain links TRBV11-2 with TRBJ2-1; TRBD2 aligns across 15 bases. This CDR3 has 16 amino acids. Germline assignment: CDR1 SGHAT and CDR2 FQNNGV. Germline trimming cut 5 bases from V and 9 bases from J; bases unmatched to any gene: 8. In nucleotides, the CDR3 is TGTGCCAGCAGCCAGGGACTAGCGGGAGGTATCAGTGAGCAGTTCTTC. This sequence encodes CASSQGLAGGISEQFF.

This clonotype turned up a few times. The chain recombines TRBV3-1 with TRBJ2-3; D unclear. The CDR3 is 15 amino acids. Trimming cost V 3 bases and J 2 bases, with 12 bases left between them. The germline V gene encodes CDR1 LGHDT and CDR2 YNNKEL (reference sequence). CDR3 region: CASSQGIGYTDTQYF. CDR3 bases: TGTGCCAGCAGCCAGGGTATCGGATACACAGATACGCAGTATTTT.

The rearrangement uses TRBV6-1 and TRBJ1-2, with D possibly TRBD1 on 5 matching bases. Between the trimmed V and J ends, which lost 1 base and 4 bases, there was a span of 16 bases. Germline V gene lookup returns CDR1 MNHNS and CDR2 SASEGT. The length of the CDR3 is 16 residues. CDR3 amino acids: CASSEVWRGNAYGYTF. The CDR3 DNA reads as TGTGCCAGCAGTGAAGTTTGGCGGGGGAATGCCTATGGCTACACCTTC.

This clonotype came up a few times. A read error is possible here, since a much larger clone lies one base away. The genes are TRBV15 and TRBJ2-3; D not certain. There are 16 residues in the CDR3. Germline CDR1 reads LNHNV; CDR2 reads YYDKDF (reference sequence). V was trimmed by 0 bases and J by 2 bases, leaving 12 bases between them. CDR3 sequence reads: CATSRDGGANTDTQYF. CDR3 bases: TGTGCCACCAGCAGAGATGGCGGAGCCAACACAGATACGCAGTATTTT.

This clonotype has more than one count but fewer than ten. V gene TRBV11-3 combines with J gene TRBJ2-3; 7 bases are a match to TRBD2. The CDR3 sequence is 19 residues long. The germline gives CDR1 SGHNT, CDR2 YENEEA. With V trimmed by 2 bases and J by 0 bases, 14 bases remained unmatched. The CDR3 here is CASSLRGEAWGGSTDTQYF. CDR3 coding DNA: TGTGCCAGCAGCTTAAGAGGGGAGGCCTGGGGGGGAAGCACAGATACGCAGTATTTT.

The genes are TRBV30 and TRBJ2-7; D possibly corresponds to TRBD2 (8 bases). Germline V gene data show CDR1 as GTSNPN and CDR2 as SVGIG (reference sequence). Trimming removed 5 bases at V and 4 bases at J, with 18 bases between. The CDR3 runs 14 residues. CDR3 sequence (DNA): TGTGCCTGGGCAGGGGGACTAGGGGAATACGAGCAGTACTTC. Translation: CAWAGGLGEYEQYF.

This clonotype was detected ten times or more. V is TRBV11-3 and J is TRBJ2-1; TRBD1 matches 8 bases. This CDR3 spans 15 amino acids. Germline loops: CDR1 SGHNT, CDR2 YENEEA. After removal of 4 bases from V and 10 bases from J, the junction contained 12 bases not matched to a gene. This CDR3 is CASSSLQGVGVEQFF. Written as DNA, the CDR3 is TGTGCCAGCAGCTCGTTACAGGGGGTCGGCGTGGAGCAGTTCTTC.

The rearrangement links TRBV20-1 to TRBJ2-5; 8 nucleotides line up with TRBD2. Germline-derived CDR1 and CDR2 are DFQATT and SNEGSKA (reference sequence). This CDR3 is built from 15 residues. Trimming cost V 4 bases and J 5 bases; bases outside gene matches: 12. The CDR3 sequence is CSAISGGLSQETQYF. In DNA, the CDR3 is TGCAGTGCTATTTCGGGAGGGCTTTCTCAGGAGACCCAGTACTTC.